This TCR beta chain was documented in a study of vaccination effects on CD4 cells after COVID-19. Judged by abundance, this clone is medium-sized. Its specificity is not known. Study-wide findings and caveats: Healthy vaccinees' vaccine-induced clones included only 1 of 255 cross-reacting with common cold coronaviruses. Late in the post-vaccination period, infection-induced and vaccine-induced clones underwent marked clonal contraction.

The germline gives CDR1 SGHRS, CDR2 YFSETQ. V trimming: 1 base; J trimming: 9 bases; junction bases outside the gene matches: 13. The CDR3 sequence is 16 residues long. Sequencing was preceded by expansion of antigen-specific CD4+ T cells with viral peptide pools in the ViraFEST assay. CD4+ T cells were isolated after less than 13 days of culture. Previously uninfected by SARS-CoV-2, the vaccine recipients also showed negative nucleocapsid antibodies. Only in-frame clones appear in the TCRdb table, and some are missing; sequencing was by immunoSEQ multiplex PCR. The repertoire consists of about 14,000 clones, with 76% occurring once and the leading ten covering under 30%.

This sequence originates from a human donor who received a COVID-19 vaccine. The chain uses TRBV5-1 and TRBJ1-2; 9 bases agree with TRBD1. The sample in question was CD4+ T cells from PBMCs cultured with HCoV-229E spike peptides, obtained before COVID-19 vaccination. This CDR3 is CASSLMTGGSSFSYTF. In DNA, the CDR3 is TGCGCCAGCAGCTTGATGACAGGGGGATCTTCTTTTAGCTACACCTTC.